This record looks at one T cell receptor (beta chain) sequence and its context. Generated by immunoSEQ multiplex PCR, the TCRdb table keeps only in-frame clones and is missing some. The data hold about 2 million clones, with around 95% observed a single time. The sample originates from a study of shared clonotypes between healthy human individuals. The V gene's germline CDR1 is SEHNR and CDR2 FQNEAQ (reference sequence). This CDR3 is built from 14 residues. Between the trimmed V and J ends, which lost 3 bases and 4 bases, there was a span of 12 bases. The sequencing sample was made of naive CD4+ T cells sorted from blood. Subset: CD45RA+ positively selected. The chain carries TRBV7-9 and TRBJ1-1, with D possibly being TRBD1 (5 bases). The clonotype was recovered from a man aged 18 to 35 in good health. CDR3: CASSLDTLATEAFF. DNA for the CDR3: TGTGCCAGCAGCTTGGACACGTTGGCCACTGAAGCTTTCTTT.